This TCR beta chain originates from a study of shared clonotypes between healthy human individuals. Background on the study: Each donor contributed plates that comprised three CD4 naive, three CD4 memory, two CD8 naive and one CD8 memory.

This clone has just a few counts. Its specificity is unknown. Several immunoSEQ plates held equal portions of the genomic DNA taken from each subset. Authors' processing steps: Without quality scores, immunoSEQ junctional reads could not be filtered like full-length reads. The data were produced by immunoSEQ multiplex PCR, yet TCRdb's version contains in-frame clones alone and is incomplete. The V and J calls and clone size were taken over from that table, and D and trimming were inferred from the DNA. The repertoire has roughly 2,500,000 clones, approximately 94% of them found once; the top ten carry 0.36%. Findings and caveats of the study: Approximately 4.6% of naive CD4 clonotypes were common to a handful of donors.

V lost 3 bases to trimming and J lost 5 bases, with 14 bases between them. The CDR3 contains 14 residues. The germline V gene encodes CDR1 GTSNPN and CDR2 SVGIG (reference sequence). Material: naive CD4+ T cells from PBMCs. Specified subset: CD45RA+ positively selected. This receptor was identified in a man aged 18 to 35 in good health. Some clones in this sample may be carry-over from other donors' samples. V gene TRBV30 combines with J gene TRBJ1-5, with D perhaps matching TRBD1 (5 bases). The CDR3 reads CAWSGALTDQPQHF. The CDR3 nucleotides read TGTGCCTGGAGCGGGGCCTTAACAGATCAGCCCCAGCATTTT.